Below are 23 T cell receptor beta chains sequenced from a single sample in a study of T cells in Graves' hyperthyroidism and ophthalmopathy. TCR beta CDR3 regions were amplified from RNA. The TCR CDR3 was amplified in a first-round RT-PCR using the HTBI primer set. TCRdb fed the multiplex PCR reads into MiXCR, producing one record per CDR3 protein. Of 300,000 to 450,000 distinct CDR3 sequences listed, around 25% are singletons. Sequenced sample: blood. These receptors all stem from a man aged 45-65 years with Graves' hyperthyroidism.

The CDR3 region has the DNA TGTGCCATCGGGACAGGTAACACTGAAGCTTTCTTT. Encoded protein: CAIGTGNTEAFF. This chain connects TRBV12-3 or TRBV12-4 to TRBJ1-1, with 8 bases aligning to TRBD1. The V and J ends lost 10 bases and 2 bases, in that order; junction bases with no gene match: 3. CDR3 length: 12 amino acids.

The V gene is TRBV10-3, the J gene TRBJ2-7; 11 bases align to TRBD1. The CDR3 covers 15 residues. J was trimmed by 3 bases and V by 6 bases; bases with no gene match: 7. Germline-derived CDR1 and CDR2 are ENHRY and SYGVKD. The CDR3 here is CAIRFTGTGGYEQYF. DNA for the CDR3: TGTGCCATCAGATTTACCGGGACAGGGGGCTACGAGCAGTACTTC.

The chain is built from TRBV12-3 or TRBV12-4 and TRBJ1-4; TRBD1 matches 10 bases. Germline trimming cut 8 bases from V and 7 bases from J; bases unmatched to any gene: 1. This CDR3 region has 12 residues. The CDR3 region has the DNA TGTGCCAGCCGGGACAGGGGTGAAAAACTGTTTTTT. The encoded protein is CASRDRGEKLFF.

This clonotype has more than one count but fewer than ten. The chain's CDR3 is CASSLNLAGDTDTQYF. The CDR3 coding sequence is TGTGCCAGCAGCTTGAACCTAGCGGGAGACACAGATACGCAGTATTTT. The rearrangement joins TRBV5-5 to TRBJ2-3; 10 nucleotides agree with TRBD2. V was pared by 1 base and J by 2 bases, with 4 bases of the junction left unmatched. Per germline, CDR1 SGHKS and CDR2 YYEKEE (reference sequence). CDR3 size: 16 residues.

The chain combines TRBV12-3 or TRBV12-4 with TRBJ1-2; possibly TRBD1 for D (5 bases). This CDR3 is built from 13 residues. Between the trimmed V and J ends, which lost 6 bases and 3 bases, there was a span of 11 bases. The CDR3 protein is CASSGGGDYGYTF. Here the CDR3 DNA reads TGTGCCAGCAGCGGGGGTGGGGACTATGGCTACACCTTC.

The table lists this clonotype with a few counts. The V call is TRBV27, the J call TRBJ1-1; 11 bases match TRBD1. Looked up from germline, CDR1 is MNHEY and CDR2 is SMNVEV (reference sequence). The CDR3 extends over 15 amino acids. The ends lost 6 bases at V and 6 bases at J; junction bases unmatched: 9. The CDR3 is CASRTWGQGGSEAFF. CDR3 DNA sequence: TGTGCCAGCAGAACCTGGGGACAGGGGGGGTCTGAAGCTTTCTTT.

This clonotype was observed at least ten times. CDR3 DNA: TGTGCCAGCAGCCACCTTGGACTAGCGGGAGGCTCCTACGAGCAGTACTTC. This encodes CASSHLGLAGGSYEQYF. The genes are TRBV3-1 and TRBJ2-7, with TRBD2 identical over 14 bases. The CDR3 loop spans 17 amino acids. Germline assignment: CDR1 LGHDT and CDR2 YNNKEL (reference sequence). V gave up 3 bases and J gave up 0 bases; unmatched junction bases: 4.

Comment on this clonotype: This may be a read error: a much more frequent sequence differs by one nucleotide. The CDR3 nucleotides read TGTGCCAGCAGTGACCTGGGGACGGTGGCGAACACCGGGGAGCTGTTTTTT. This encodes CASSDLGTVANTGELFF. This chain joins TRBV28 and TRBJ2-2, with D tentatively TRBD1 or TRBD2 (5 bases each). The V and J ends lost 5 bases and 0 bases respectively, with 16 bases between them. From germline, CDR1 is MDHEN and CDR2 SYDVKM. This CDR3 comprises 17 residues.

This chain joins TRBV20-1 and TRBJ1-5, with D uncertain. The CDR3 consists of 15 residues. Looked up from germline, CDR1 is DFQATT and CDR2 is SNEGSKA (reference sequence). Trimming removed 7 bases from V and 4 bases from J, with 20 bases in between. The CDR3 here is CSVSRAAGINQPQHF. In DNA, the CDR3 is TGCAGTGTTTCCCGGGCCGCGGGCATTAATCAGCCCCAGCATTTT.

Concerning this clonotype: A much larger clone lies one base from this, so it may be a read error. The missing conserved phenylalanine or tryptophan at the end of this CDR3 makes a read error likely. This chain joins TRBV20-1 and TRBJ2-7; TRBD2 matches at 12 bases. Germline V CDR1 and CDR2: DFQATT, SNEGSKA (reference sequence). The trim removed 7 bases at V and 1 base at J, leaving 5 bases unmatched. The CDR3 totals 14 residues. CDR3 coding DNA: TGCAGTGTACCGACTAGCGGGAGTTCCTACGAGCAGTACTTA. It specifies CSVPTSGSSYEQYL.

This sequence joins TRBV29-1 and TRBJ2-1; 7 nucleotides match TRBD2. The CDR3 is 13 residues long. V shed 6 bases, J shed 6 bases, and the junction held 8 bases outside the gene matches. The germline V gene encodes CDR1 SQVTM and CDR2 ANQGSEA. In DNA, the CDR3 is TGCAGCGTGGGAGGGAAGCTTCGCAATGAGCAGTTCTTC. Amino acids: CSVGGKLRNEQFF.

This sequence joins TRBV29-1 and TRBJ2-7, with 10 bases identical to TRBD2. The V segment lost 7 bases and the J segment 7 bases; nucleotides outside the gene matches: 10. Germline CDR1 and CDR2: SQVTM and ANQGSEA. This CDR3 is 13 amino acids long. The CDR3 region is CSAHKREGQEQYF. As DNA, the CDR3 is TGCAGCGCCCACAAGCGGGAGGGCCAAGAGCAGTACTTC.

The chain carries TRBV15 and TRBJ2-6, with D hard to call. The CDR3 sequence is 14 residues long. With 5 bases removed from V and 0 bases from J, the gap between germline ends came to 5 bases. From germline, CDR1 is LNHNV and CDR2 YYDKDF (reference sequence). The CDR3 loop reads CATSRGSGANVLTF. CDR3 coding DNA: TGTGCCACCAGCCGCGGCTCTGGGGCCAACGTCCTGACTTTC.

This clonotype came up many times. This chain links TRBV7-9 with TRBJ2-5; TRBD1 aligns across 7 bases. Germline CDR1 and CDR2: SEHNR and FQNEAQ (reference sequence). The junction had 14 bases not matched to a gene; V was cut back by 6 bases and J by 1 base. The length of the CDR3 is 17 residues. The CDR3 is CASSYRQGIGGQETQYF. Written as DNA, the CDR3 is TGTGCCAGCAGTTATCGACAGGGAATAGGGGGCCAAGAGACCCAGTACTTC.

This sequence joins TRBV20-1 and TRBJ1-6; D perhaps matches TRBD1 (5 bases). The V gene lost 0 bases and the J gene lost 11 bases, with 20 bases spanning the gap. Looked up from germline, CDR1 is DFQATT and CDR2 is SNEGSKA (reference sequence). The CDR3 extends over 16 amino acids. For the CDR3, the DNA is TGCAGTGCTAGAGACGACAGAGCCGGGGGAGATACACCCCTCCACTTT. Protein sequence: CSARDDRAGGDTPLHF.

The table lists this clonotype with a few counts. The J gene is TRBJ1-2, the V gene TRBV29-1; the D is unclear. The CDR3 consists of 12 residues. V dropped 5 bases and J dropped 7 bases, with 14 bases sitting between them. Per the germline V gene, CDR1 is SQVTM and CDR2 is ANQGSEA. The CDR3 is CSVLGEDVGYTF. The CDR3 DNA sequence: TGCAGCGTTCTGGGAGAGGACGTTGGCTACACCTTC.

This clonotype has just a few counts. J is TRBJ1-5 and V is TRBV28; D ambiguous. Germline V gives CDR1 MDHEN, CDR2 SYDVKM. The V end was cut by 5 bases, the J end by 11 bases, with 13 bases between. The CDR3 extends over 12 amino acids. CDR3 DNA sequence: TGTGCCAGCAGTCCCCGGTGGGTGACCCAGCATTTT. Amino acid sequence: CASSPRWVTQHF.

The genes are TRBV15 and TRBJ2-1, with a tentative D call TRBD2 (6 bases). V was cut by 0 bases and J by 2 bases, with 11 bases left in between. This CDR3 contains 16 residues. Germline CDR1 LNHNV, CDR2 YYDKDF (reference sequence). The DNA of the CDR3 is TGTGCCACCAGCAGAGAAGCGGGCATAACCTACAATGAGCAGTTCTTC. Its translation is CATSREAGITYNEQFF.

This clonotype was counted at least ten times. The chain carries TRBV11-2 and TRBJ2-3, with unresolved D. V shed 5 bases and J shed 3 bases, with 12 bases lying between them. Germline CDR1 reads SGHAT; CDR2 reads FQNNGV. The CDR3 runs to 14 residues. The CDR3 region is CASSPGRLTDTQYF. In DNA form, the CDR3 reads TGTGCCAGCAGCCCAGGAAGGCTTACAGATACGCAGTATTTT.

The chain recombines TRBV15 with TRBJ1-1, with D possibly matching TRBD1 (6 bases). Trimming removed 4 bases at V and 4 bases at J, with 13 bases between. CDR1 LNHNV and CDR2 YYDKDF come from the germline V gene (reference sequence). This CDR3 has 14 residues. CDR3 residues: CATSIPDSSTEAFF. Here the CDR3 DNA reads TGTGCCACCAGCATCCCGGACAGTTCCACTGAAGCTTTCTTT.

This clonotype was seen ten or more times. V is TRBV11-2 and J is TRBJ2-5, with D perhaps TRBD2 (7 bases). Between the trimmed V and J ends, which lost 5 bases and 5 bases, there was a span of 15 bases. The germline V gene encodes CDR1 SGHAT and CDR2 FQNNGV. The CDR3 extends over 14 amino acids. The CDR3 nucleotides are TGTGCCAGCAGCGTGGAGGGGGGGAGGGAGACCCAGTACTTC. This encodes CASSVEGGRETQYF.

This clonotype was observed a handful of times. The rearrangement links TRBV20-1 to TRBJ1-2, with 7 bases aligning to TRBD1. V dropped 6 bases and J dropped 4; count of bases not matched to a gene: 8. Germline-derived CDR1 and CDR2 are DFQATT and SNEGSKA (reference sequence). This CDR3 has 13 residues. The CDR3 coding sequence is TGCAGTGCAACGGACAGGAAATCCTATGGCTACACCTTC. Its protein product is CSATDRKSYGYTF.

The table lists this clonotype with many counts. The rearrangement joins TRBV7-3 to TRBJ2-7, with 7 bases matching TRBD1. Germline CDR1 is SGHTA and CDR2 is FQGTGA. V shed 5 bases and J 0 bases; nucleotides not matched to a gene: 7. The CDR3 has 15 amino acids. The CDR3, as DNA: TGTGCCAGCAGCCGGGACAGATCAAGCTCCTACGAGCAGTACTTC. It yields the protein CASSRDRSSSYEQYF.